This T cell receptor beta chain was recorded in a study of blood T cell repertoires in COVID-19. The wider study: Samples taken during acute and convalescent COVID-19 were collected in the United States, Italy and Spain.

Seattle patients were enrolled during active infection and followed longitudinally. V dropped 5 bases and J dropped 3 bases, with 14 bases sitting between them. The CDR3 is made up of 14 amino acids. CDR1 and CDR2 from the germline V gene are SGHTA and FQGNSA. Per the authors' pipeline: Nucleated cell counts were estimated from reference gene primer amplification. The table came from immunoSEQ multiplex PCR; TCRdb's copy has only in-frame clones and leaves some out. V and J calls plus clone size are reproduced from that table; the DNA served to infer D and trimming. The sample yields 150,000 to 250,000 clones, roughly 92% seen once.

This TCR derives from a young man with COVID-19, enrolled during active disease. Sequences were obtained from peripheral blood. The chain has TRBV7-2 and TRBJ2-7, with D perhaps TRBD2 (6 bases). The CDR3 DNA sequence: TGTGCCAGCAGCCCAGGTGGGGGGTTCTACGAGCAGTACTTC. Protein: CASSPGGGFYEQYF.